The 8 T cell receptor beta chains listed next were all sequenced from one sample in a study of T cells in Graves' hyperthyroidism and ophthalmopathy. Authors of the study amplified TCR beta CDR3 regions from RNA transcripts. The HTBI primer set was used in a first-round RT-PCR of the TCR CDR3. TCRdb ran MiXCR on the multiplex PCR reads and lists one entry per CDR3 protein. This table has about 380,000 distinct CDR3 sequences, around an eighth appearing once. The sequencing input was blood. These receptors were collected from a man aged 25-45 years with Graves' hyperthyroidism that later progressed to Graves' ophthalmopathy.

The chain employs TRBV28 and TRBJ2-5, with 11 bases lining up with TRBD2. The CDR3 contains 17 residues. The germline V gene has CDR1 MDHEN and CDR2 SYDVKM. The trim removed 2 bases at V and 5 bases at J, leaving 10 bases unmatched. The CDR3: CASSLSSGGVIYETQYF. CDR3 coding DNA: TGTGCCAGCAGTTTAAGTAGCGGGGGGGTAATATACGAGACCCAGTACTTC.

CDR3 amino acids: CASSRTGRTYEQYF. As DNA, the CDR3 is TGTGCCAGTAGTCGGACAGGGAGGACCTACGAGCAGTACTTC. J is TRBJ2-7 and V is TRBV19; 8 bases fit TRBD1. The CDR3 spans 14 residues. J lost 2 bases, V lost 5 bases, and 5 bases had no gene match. Germline CDR1 reads LNHDA; CDR2 reads SQIVND (reference sequence).

This clonotype was observed at least ten times. The rearrangement joins TRBV28 to TRBJ2-1; D not resolved. Between the trimmed V and J ends, which lost 3 bases and 4 bases, there was a span of 7 bases. CDR1 is MDHEN, CDR2 SYDVKM, per germline. CDR3 length equals 13 residues. DNA for the CDR3: TGTGCCAGCAGTTTCCGGTCGTACAATGAGCAGTTCTTC. The encoded protein is CASSFRSYNEQFF.

This clonotype was found many times. The CDR3 spells CASRKRAGLSYNEQFF. For the CDR3, the DNA is TGTGCCAGCAGAAAGAGAGCGGGGCTCTCCTACAATGAGCAGTTCTTC. The V and J genes are TRBV6-1 and TRBJ2-1; 7 nucleotides line up with TRBD2. The CDR3 totals 16 residues. The germline gives CDR1 MNHNS, CDR2 SASEGT. With 6 bases clipped from V and 0 bases from J, the junction kept 8 bases outside the gene matches.

This chain's CDR3 is CASSETDHNSPLHF. The DNA for the CDR3 is TGTGCCAGCAGTGAGACCGATCATAATTCACCCCTCCACTTT. The chain is built from TRBV2 and TRBJ1-6; no clear D gene. Per the germline V gene, CDR1 is SNHLY and CDR2 is FYNNEI. The CDR3 consists of 14 residues. Trimming shortened V by 3 bases and J by 5 bases, and 8 bases separated the two germline ends.

The chain is built from TRBV7-3 and TRBJ2-1, with D hard to call. Germline V gene data show CDR1 as SGHTA and CDR2 as FQGTGA. The CDR3 spans 13 residues. V lost 9 bases, J lost 0 bases, and 9 bases lay in between. CDR3 sequence: CARPPSSYNEQFF. CDR3 sequence (DNA): TGTGCCAGACCTCCGAGCTCCTACAATGAGCAGTTCTTC.

V gene TRBV6-1 combines with J gene TRBJ2-7; D is unclear. The V end lost 5 bases, the J end lost 3 bases, and 14 bases lay between the germline ends. The germline gives CDR1 MNHNS, CDR2 SASEGT. The CDR3 is 14 residues long. This CDR3 is CASSYSEPGYEQYF. Here the CDR3 DNA reads TGTGCCAGCAGTTATTCTGAGCCTGGCTACGAGCAGTACTTC.

The chain couples TRBV6-2 or TRBV6-3 to TRBJ2-2; D call uncertain. With 1 base removed from V and 3 bases from J, the gap between germline ends came to 3 bases. CDR1 MNHEY and CDR2 SVGEGT come from the germline V gene. The CDR3 is 13 residues long. The CDR3 here is CASSYFDTGELFF. The CDR3 coding sequence is TGTGCCAGCAGTTACTTCGACACCGGGGAGCTGTTTTTT.